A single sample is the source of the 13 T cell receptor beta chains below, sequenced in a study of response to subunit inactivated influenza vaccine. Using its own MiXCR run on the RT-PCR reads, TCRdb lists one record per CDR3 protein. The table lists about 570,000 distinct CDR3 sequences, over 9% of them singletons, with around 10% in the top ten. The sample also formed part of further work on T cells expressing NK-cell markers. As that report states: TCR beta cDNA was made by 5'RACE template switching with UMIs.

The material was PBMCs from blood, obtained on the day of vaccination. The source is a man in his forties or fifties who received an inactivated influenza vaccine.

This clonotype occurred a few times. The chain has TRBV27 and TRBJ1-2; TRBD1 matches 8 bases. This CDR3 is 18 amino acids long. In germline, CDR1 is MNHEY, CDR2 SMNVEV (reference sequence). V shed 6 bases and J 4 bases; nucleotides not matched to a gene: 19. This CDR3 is CASSPIPGRGQDSYGYTF. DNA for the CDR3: TGTGCCAGCAGCCCCATCCCCGGGAGGGGACAGGACAGCTATGGCTACACCTTC.

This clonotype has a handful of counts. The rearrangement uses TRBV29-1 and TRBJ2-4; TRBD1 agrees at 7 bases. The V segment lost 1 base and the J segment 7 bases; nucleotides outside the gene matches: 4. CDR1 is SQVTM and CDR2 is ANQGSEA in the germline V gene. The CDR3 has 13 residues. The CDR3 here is CSVEGGQPNIQYF. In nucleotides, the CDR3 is TGCAGCGTTGAAGGGGGACAGCCTAACATTCAGTACTTC.

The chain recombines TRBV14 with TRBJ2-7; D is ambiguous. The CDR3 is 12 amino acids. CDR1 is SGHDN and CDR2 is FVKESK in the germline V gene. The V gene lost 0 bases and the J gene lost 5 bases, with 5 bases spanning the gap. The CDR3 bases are TGTGCCAGCAGCCAAGATCGGAACGAGCAGTACTTC. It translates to CASSQDRNEQYF.

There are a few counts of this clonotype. The CDR3 sequence is CASSTTSEYEQYF. CDR3 in DNA: TGTGCCAGCAGCACGACTAGTGAGTACGAGCAGTACTTC. The rearrangement joins TRBV12-3 or TRBV12-4 to TRBJ2-7; D is possibly TRBD2 (6 bases). The CDR3 runs 13 residues. Trimming stripped 6 bases from V and 4 bases from J, with 13 bases between.

CDR3 sequence (DNA): TGTGCCAGCAGCCAAGGGGACAGCCCCAATCATGAGCAGTTCTTC. This codes for CASSQGDSPNHEQFF. The rearrangement links TRBV14 to TRBJ2-1, with 7 positions matching TRBD1. V shed 1 base, J shed 8 bases, and the junction held 8 bases outside the gene matches. Germline assignment: CDR1 SGHDN and CDR2 FVKESK. The CDR3 is 15 residues long.

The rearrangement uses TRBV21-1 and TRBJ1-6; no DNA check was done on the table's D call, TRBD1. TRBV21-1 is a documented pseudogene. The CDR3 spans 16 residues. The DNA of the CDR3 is TGTGCCAGAAAACTAATCCTCGACAGGGGGCTTTCACCCCTCCACTTT. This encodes CARKLILDRGLSPLHF.

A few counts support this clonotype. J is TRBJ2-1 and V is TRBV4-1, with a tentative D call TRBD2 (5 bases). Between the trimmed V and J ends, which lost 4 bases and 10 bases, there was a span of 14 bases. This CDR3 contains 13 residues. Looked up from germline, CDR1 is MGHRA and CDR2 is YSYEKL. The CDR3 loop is CASSRPSGLEQFF. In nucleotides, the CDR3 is TGCGCCAGCAGCCGCCCAAGCGGACTCGAGCAGTTCTTC.

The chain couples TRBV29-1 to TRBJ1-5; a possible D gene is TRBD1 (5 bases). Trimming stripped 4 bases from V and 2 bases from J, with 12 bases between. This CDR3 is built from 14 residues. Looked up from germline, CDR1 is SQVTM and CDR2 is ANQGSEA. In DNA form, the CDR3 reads TGCAGCGTTGGGGGGGGAAAGGGCAATCAGCCCCAGCATTTT. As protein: CSVGGGKGNQPQHF.

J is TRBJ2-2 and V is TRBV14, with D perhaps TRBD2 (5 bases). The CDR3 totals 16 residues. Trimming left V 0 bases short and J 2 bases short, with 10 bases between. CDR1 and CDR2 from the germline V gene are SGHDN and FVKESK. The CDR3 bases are TGTGCCAGCAGCCAAGATCGAGGGTTAAACACCGGGGAGCTGTTTTTT. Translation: CASSQDRGLNTGELFF. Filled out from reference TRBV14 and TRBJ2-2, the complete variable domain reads EAGVTQFPSHSVIEKGQTVTLRCDPISGHDNLYWYRRVMGKEIKFLLHFVKESKQDESGMPNNRFLAERTGGTYSTLKVQPAELEDSGVYFCASSQDRGLNTGELFFGEGSRLTVL.

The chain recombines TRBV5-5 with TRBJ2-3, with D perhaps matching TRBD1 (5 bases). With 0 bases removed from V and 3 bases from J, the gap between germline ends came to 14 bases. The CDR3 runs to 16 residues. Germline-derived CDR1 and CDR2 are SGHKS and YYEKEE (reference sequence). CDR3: CASSLAGRDRTDTQYF. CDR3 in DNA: TGTGCCAGCAGCTTGGCCGGCAGGGATAGAACAGATACGCAGTATTTT.

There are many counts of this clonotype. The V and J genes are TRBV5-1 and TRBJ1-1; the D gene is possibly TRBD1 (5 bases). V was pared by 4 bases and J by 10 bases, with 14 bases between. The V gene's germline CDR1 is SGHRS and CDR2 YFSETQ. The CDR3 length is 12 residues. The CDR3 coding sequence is TGCGCCAGCAGCCAGCAGGGCAACGGAGCTTTCTTT. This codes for CASSQQGNGAFF.

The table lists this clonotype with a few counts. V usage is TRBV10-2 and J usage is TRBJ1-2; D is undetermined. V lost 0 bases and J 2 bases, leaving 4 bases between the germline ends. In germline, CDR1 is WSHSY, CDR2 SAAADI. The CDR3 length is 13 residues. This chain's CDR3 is CASSESWNYGYTF. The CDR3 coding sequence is TGCGCCAGCAGTGAGTCTTGGAACTATGGCTACACCTTC.

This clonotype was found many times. CDR3 region: CSAREYDRGDYEQYF. CDR3 nucleotides: TGCAGTGCTAGAGAATACGACAGGGGAGATTACGAGCAGTACTTC. The chain joins TRBV20-1 to TRBJ2-7; 8 bases agree with TRBD1. Germline CDR1 DFQATT, CDR2 SNEGSKA (reference sequence). V was pared by 0 bases and J by 4 bases, with 8 bases of the junction left unmatched. The length of the CDR3 is 15 residues.